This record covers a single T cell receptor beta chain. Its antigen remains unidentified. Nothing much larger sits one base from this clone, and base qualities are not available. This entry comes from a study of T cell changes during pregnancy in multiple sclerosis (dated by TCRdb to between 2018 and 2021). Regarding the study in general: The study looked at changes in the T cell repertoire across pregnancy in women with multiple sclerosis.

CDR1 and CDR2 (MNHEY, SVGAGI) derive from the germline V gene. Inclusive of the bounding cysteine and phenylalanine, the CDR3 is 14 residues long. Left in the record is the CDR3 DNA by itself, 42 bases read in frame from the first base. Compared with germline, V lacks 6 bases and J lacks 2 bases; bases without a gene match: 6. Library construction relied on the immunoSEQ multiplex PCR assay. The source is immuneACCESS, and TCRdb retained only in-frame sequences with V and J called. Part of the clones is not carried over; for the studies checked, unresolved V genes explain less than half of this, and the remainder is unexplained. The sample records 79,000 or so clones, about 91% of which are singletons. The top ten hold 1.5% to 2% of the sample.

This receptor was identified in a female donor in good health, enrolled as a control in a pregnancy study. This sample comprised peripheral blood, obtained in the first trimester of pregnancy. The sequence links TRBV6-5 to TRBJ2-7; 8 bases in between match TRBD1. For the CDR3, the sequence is CASRAGTGAYEQYF. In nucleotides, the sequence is TGTGCCAGCAGGGCCGGGACAGGAGCCTACGAGCAGTACTTC.